Reported below is one T cell receptor (beta chain). Its antigen remains unknown. V lost 7 bases, J lost 4 bases, and 16 bases lay in between. CDR3 size: 14 residues. Germline V CDR1 and CDR2: SGHVS, FQNEAQ. The record originates from a study of T cell responses to AZD1222 COVID-19 vaccine. Assay: immunoSEQ multiplex PCR; the TCRdb copy retains only in-frame clones and omits some. This sample has about 100,000 clones, with approximately 90% found just once. Study-level results: Targeting of unmutated variant regions was reportedly seen in nearly half of spike-specific TCRs. Distributed over spike, vaccine-associated CD4 TCRs predominated at 160-218 and 743-854. Females outnumbered males among donors, who were mostly white British; clonal diversity was possibly underestimated. Spike-specific TCR depth and breadth grew after two AZD1222 doses.

The source of this sequence is an adult in good health. This chain joins TRBV7-8 and TRBJ1-2; D not resolved. The source was peripheral blood, collected on day 0 of AZD1222 vaccination. The CDR3, as DNA: TGTGCCAGCACCCCGAGCCTAGAATTCTATGGCTACACCTTC. Its protein is CASTPSLEFYGYTF.